The 31 T cell receptor beta chains below all came from one sample that was sequenced in a study of blood T cell repertoires in COVID-19. Method: immunoSEQ multiplex PCR; TCRdb's copy keeps in-frame clones and lacks some. This sample has a few hundred thousand clones; 70% to 90% occur once, and the top ten carry 6.4%. The sample was peripheral blood. These receptors came from a man in his late teens or twenties who had recovered from COVID-19.

This clone came up once. This chain connects TRBV27 to TRBJ2-5; D is perhaps TRBD1 (6 bases). V lost 5 bases to trimming and J lost 2 bases, with 15 bases between them. Germline V lookup: CDR1 MNHEY, CDR2 SMNVEV (reference sequence). CDR3 length equals 15 residues. The CDR3 DNA follows: TGTGCCAGCAGTCGAGGACAGATCTCGCAAGAGACCCAGTACTTC. This sequence encodes CASSRGQISQETQYF.

The V gene is TRBV7-6, the J gene TRBJ2-5; the match to TRBD2 covers 15 bases. Looked up from germline, CDR1 is SGHVS and CDR2 is FNYEAQ. This CDR3 comprises 18 residues. V lost 5 bases, J lost 2 bases, and 9 bases stayed unmatched. The CDR3 DNA sequence: TGTGCCAGCAGCGTAGGACTAGCGGGAGGGGGACTACAAGAGACCCAGTACTTC. Protein: CASSVGLAGGGLQETQYF.

J is TRBJ2-7 and V is TRBV29-1, with 7 bases matching TRBD2. The CDR3 loop spans 13 amino acids. Germline V gene lookup returns CDR1 SQVTM and CDR2 ANQGSEA. V shed 4 bases and J 4 bases; nucleotides not matched to a gene: 7. CDR3 coding DNA: TGCAGCGTTGTGGGAGGGACGGGTTACGAGCAGTACTTC. Translated, it gives CSVVGGTGYEQYF.

The V call is TRBV9, the J call TRBJ2-6; TRBD1 matches 11 bases. The germline CDR1 and CDR2 sequences are SGDLS and YYNGEE. J lost 1 base, V lost 2 bases, and 14 bases had no gene match. The CDR3 totals 21 residues. The CDR3 nucleotides are TGTGCCAGCAGCGTCGACCCCGACTTCGGACAGGGGGCTTCTGGGGCCAACGTCCTGACTTTC. Its translation: CASSVDPDFGQGASGANVLTF.

The table lists this clone with a count of one. This sequence joins TRBV18 and TRBJ2-4; 10 nucleotides line up with TRBD1. The CDR3 extends over 15 amino acids. Germline trimming cut 4 bases from V and 7 bases from J; bases unmatched to any gene: 7. From germline, CDR1 is KGHSH and CDR2 LQKENI. The DNA of the CDR3 is TGTGCCAGCTCACTAGGACAGGGGGTTGTGAACATTCAGTACTTC. Protein sequence: CASSLGQGVVNIQYF.

The V gene is TRBV18, the J gene TRBJ2-3, with 10 bases identical to TRBD1. The V gene's germline CDR1 is KGHSH and CDR2 LQKENI. This CDR3 comprises 17 residues. The V and J ends lost 4 bases and 4 bases, in that order; junction bases with no gene match: 11. This CDR3 reads CASSQGRTGTGADTQYF. CDR3 bases: TGTGCCAGCTCACAAGGCCGCACCGGGACAGGGGCAGATACGCAGTATTTT.

V is TRBV28 and J is TRBJ1-1; possibly TRBD1 for D (5 bases). The CDR3 is 15 amino acids. The V gene's germline CDR1 is MDHEN and CDR2 SYDVKM. V lost 5 bases and J 3 bases, leaving 16 bases between the germline ends. The CDR3 DNA follows: TGTGCCAGCAGTCAGCACAGGAGTGGGGACACTGAAGCTTTCTTT. It specifies CASSQHRSGDTEAFF.

The chain joins TRBV6-6 to TRBJ1-5; D possibly corresponds to TRBD1 (5 bases). The CDR3 is 16 amino acids. Germline V gene lookup returns CDR1 MNHNY and CDR2 SVGAGI (reference sequence). V lost 0 bases and J 9 bases, leaving 18 bases between the germline ends. The DNA of the CDR3 is TGTGCCAGCAGTTACTCGAAAGGGGCCAGCGATGGGCCCCAGCATTTT. This sequence encodes CASSYSKGASDGPQHF.

The gene calls are TRBV6-5 and TRBJ1-1; possible D gene TRBD1, 6 bases. The CDR3 loop spans 14 amino acids. The V gene lost 10 bases and the J gene lost 1 base, with 16 bases spanning the gap. From germline, CDR1 is MNHEY and CDR2 SVGAGI. The CDR3 is CANLERGKNTEAFF. The CDR3, as DNA: TGTGCCAACTTAGAGAGGGGGAAGAACACTGAAGCTTTCTTT.

The genes are TRBV9 and TRBJ1-4; 8 bases are shared with TRBD1. The junction had 9 bases not matched to a gene; V was cut back by 4 bases and J by 7 bases. Germline CDR1 SGDLS, CDR2 YYNGEE. CDR3 length: 15 residues. The CDR3 is CASSPTDRGGEKLFF. The DNA of the CDR3 is TGTGCCAGCAGCCCGACTGACAGGGGAGGTGAAAAACTGTTTTTT. The entire variable domain, with the rest obtained from reference TRBV9 and TRBJ1-4, is as follows: DSGVTQTPKHLITATGQRVTLRCSPRSGDLSVYWYQQSLDQGLQFLIQYYNGEERAKGNILERFSAQQFPDLHSELNLSSLELGDSALYFCASSPTDRGGEKLFFGSGTQLSVL.

The V call is TRBV5-1, the J call TRBJ1-4; TRBD1 matches at 12 bases. The V gene's germline CDR1 is SGHRS and CDR2 YFSETQ. The CDR3 is made up of 20 amino acids. J was trimmed by 0 bases and V by 4 bases; bases with no gene match: 13. The chain's CDR3 is CASSLTGTGGAPPTNEKLFF. CDR3 DNA sequence: TGCGCCAGCAGCCTGACGGGGACAGGGGGCGCCCCCCCAACTAATGAAAAACTGTTTTTT. Together with reference TRBV5-1 and TRBJ1-4, the CDR3 gives the full variable domain: KAGVTQTPRYLIKTRGQQVTLSCSPISGHRSVSWYQQTPGQGLQFLFEYFSETQRNKGNFPGRFSGRQFSNSRSEMNVSTLELGDSALYLCASSLTGTGGAPPTNEKLFFGSGTQLSVL.

A single count supports this clone. The chain links TRBV3-1 (or the pseudogene TRBV3-2) to TRBJ2-7, with TRBD2 matching 12 bases. With V trimmed by 4 bases and J by 5 bases, 3 bases remained unmatched. The CDR3 consists of 14 residues. Germline CDR1 is LGHDT and CDR2 is YNNKEL (reference sequence). CDR3 amino acids: CASSPRTSGDEQYF. CDR3 DNA: TGTGCCAGCAGCCCCCGGACTAGCGGGGACGAGCAGTACTTC.

The chain uses TRBV4-1 and TRBJ1-1, with D possibly TRBD1 on 6 matching bases. V lost 4 bases, J lost 1 base, and 10 bases lay in between. This CDR3 spans 14 amino acids. Germline V lookup: CDR1 MGHRA, CDR2 YSYEKL. CDR3 nucleotides: TGCGCCAGCAGCCTTATGACAGGGAACACTGAAGCTTTCTTT. The encoded protein is CASSLMTGNTEAFF.

The chain is built from TRBV14 and TRBJ1-2; 7 bases align to TRBD1. Losses at the gene ends were 4 bases for V and 2 bases for J; bases not matched to a gene: 1. Looked up from germline, CDR1 is SGHDN and CDR2 is FVKESK. The length of the CDR3 is 13 residues. The DNA of the CDR3 is TGTGCCAGCAGCCCGGGACAGAACTATGGCTACACCTTC. Its translation: CASSPGQNYGYTF.

The V gene is TRBV27, the J gene TRBJ2-1, with unresolved D. Germline CDR1 is MNHEY and CDR2 is SMNVEV (reference sequence). The length of the CDR3 is 14 residues. V lost 4 bases and J 7 bases, leaving 14 bases between the germline ends. Here the CDR3 reads CASSYTSASNEQFF. The DNA for the CDR3 is TGTGCCAGCAGTTACACCTCCGCTAGTAATGAGCAGTTCTTC.

CDR3 bases: TGTGCCAGCAGCTTGCTGGTGAGCTCCTACGAGCAGTACTTC. Translating it yields CASSLLVSSYEQYF. This chain links TRBV5-8 with TRBJ2-7; no definite D call. From germline, CDR1 is SGHTS and CDR2 YDEGEE. This CDR3 is 14 amino acids long. The ends were cut back, 1 base at V and 0 bases at J, with 8 bases in the middle.

The chain uses TRBV5-6 and TRBJ2-7; 11 bases agree with TRBD2. Germline V CDR1 and CDR2: SGHDT, YYEEEE. The CDR3 contains 17 residues. Trimming took 3 bases from V and 0 from J; bases not matched to a gene: 8. The CDR3 nucleotides are TGTGCCAGCAGCTATTACGGACTAGCGGGTAACTCCTACGAGCAGTACTTC. As protein: CASSYYGLAGNSYEQYF.

V usage is TRBV11-2 and J usage is TRBJ2-7, with a tentative D call TRBD1 (6 bases). The CDR3 has 15 amino acids. The V gene's germline CDR1 is SGHAT and CDR2 FQNNGV. V was clipped by 0 bases and J by 0 bases, with 9 bases between them. CDR3 amino acids: CASSLEGADSYEQYF. DNA for the CDR3: TGTGCCAGCAGCTTAGAGGGGGCAGACTCCTACGAGCAGTACTTC.

In DNA, the CDR3 is TGTGCCAGCAGTTACTCAGCTCGGTTTTACGAGCAGTACTTC. As protein: CASSYSARFYEQYF. The chain has TRBV6-2 or TRBV6-3 and TRBJ2-7; D gene ambiguous. The CDR3 totals 14 residues. Trimming took 0 bases from V and 4 from J, leaving 10 bases between them. Germline values: CDR1 MNHEY, CDR2 SVGEGT.

The CDR3 sequence is CATTMRAALNTEAFF. The CDR3 nucleotides are TGTGCCACCACTATGAGGGCAGCCTTGAACACTGAAGCTTTCTTT. The chain has TRBV2 and TRBJ1-1; D unclear. CDR1 and CDR2 from the germline V gene are SNHLY and FYNNEI. The V end lost 10 bases, the J end lost 0 bases, and 18 bases lay between the germline ends. The CDR3 runs to 15 residues.

The chain is built from TRBV4-1 and TRBJ2-1, with 10 positions matching TRBD2. Per the germline V gene, CDR1 is MGHRA and CDR2 is YSYEKL. The CDR3 is 16 amino acids. The V and J ends lost 2 bases and 4 bases, in that order; junction bases with no gene match: 5. The CDR3 bases are TGCGCCAGCAGCCAACTTAGCGGGGGGTTTTACAATGAGCAGTTCTTC. As protein: CASSQLSGGFYNEQFF.

The chain recombines TRBV7-9 with TRBJ1-2, with TRBD1 identical over 7 bases. The germline CDR1 and CDR2 sequences are SEHNR and FQNEAQ (reference sequence). J lost 1 base, V lost 7 bases, and 6 bases had no gene match. The CDR3 sequence is 14 residues long. CDR3 in DNA: TGTGCCAGCACCCTCAGGGGGATTAACTATGGCTACACCTTC. This sequence encodes CASTLRGINYGYTF.

The V call is TRBV25-1, the J call TRBJ1-2; D unclear. The germline V gene encodes CDR1 MGHDK and CDR2 SYGVNS. V dropped 3 bases and J dropped 5 bases, with 10 bases sitting between them. The CDR3 consists of 13 residues. CDR3 bases: TGTGCCAGCAGTGATGTTGCGGATTATGGCTACACCTTC. It translates to CASSDVADYGYTF.

This clone appeared a few times. The rearrangement joins TRBV4-1 to TRBJ1-1; D is unclear. The germline V gene has CDR1 MGHRA and CDR2 YSYEKL. Between the trimmed V and J ends, which lost 0 bases and 5 bases, there was a span of 4 bases. This CDR3 comprises 12 residues. The CDR3 is CASSQDFTEAFF. The CDR3 DNA is TGCGCCAGCAGCCAAGACTTTACTGAAGCTTTCTTT.

The chain couples TRBV5-1 to TRBJ1-4; 8 bases agree with TRBD1. The germline gives CDR1 SGHRS, CDR2 YFSETQ. CDR3 length: 15 residues. J lost 7 bases, V lost 4 bases, and 9 bases had no gene match. The CDR3 DNA is TGCGCCAGCAGCCCCTACAGGGGGGTGTCTGAAAAACTGTTTTTT. Its protein product is CASSPYRGVSEKLFF.

This clone was seen a handful of times. The chain recombines TRBV7-9 with TRBJ2-5; D possibly corresponds to TRBD2 (5 bases). CDR3 length: 13 amino acids. The germline V gene encodes CDR1 SEHNR and CDR2 FQNEAQ (reference sequence). Deletions cut 3 bases from V and 5 bases from J, with 10 bases between. CDR3 sequence: CASSFEGVETQYF. The CDR3 nucleotides read TGTGCCAGCAGCTTTGAGGGTGTGGAGACCCAGTACTTC.

The chain joins TRBV19 to TRBJ2-5; D is possibly TRBD2 (5 bases). V dropped 6 bases and J dropped 4 bases, with 27 bases sitting between them. Germline CDR1 is LNHDA and CDR2 is SQIVND (reference sequence). The CDR3 consists of 18 residues. CDR3 nucleotides: TGTGCCAGTAGCCCTTGGTCCGGACGTAACCCCGGAGGAGAGACCCAGTACTTC. Protein: CASSPWSGRNPGGETQYF. The full variable domain, completed using reference TRBV19 and TRBJ2-5, is DGGITQSPKYLFRKEGQNVTLSCEQNLNHDAMYWYRQDPGQGLRLIYYSQIVNDFQKGDIAEGYSVSREKKESFPLTVTSAQKNPTAFYLCASSPWSGRNPGGETQYFGPGTRLLVL.

This rearrangement joins TRBV6-6 to TRBJ2-7; TRBD1 matches at 8 bases. V trimming: 7 bases; J trimming: 6 bases; junction bases outside the gene matches: 17. CDR1 is MNHNY, CDR2 SVGAGI, per germline (reference sequence). This CDR3 is built from 16 residues. The CDR3 DNA is TGTGCCAGCACCTCAAATGGTGGGACAGGAGCTTCCGAGCAGTACTTC. Amino acid sequence: CASTSNGGTGASEQYF.

The gene calls are TRBV25-1 and TRBJ1-5; TRBD1 agrees at 8 bases. From germline, CDR1 is MGHDK and CDR2 SYGVNS. J gave up 9 bases and V 4 bases, and 11 bases lay outside the gene matches. The CDR3 covers 15 residues. The CDR3 DNA reads TGTGCCAGCAGTGCAGGACAGGGCGAGAGGGCGCCCCAGCATTTT. Protein sequence: CASSAGQGERAPQHF.

As DNA, the CDR3 is TGCAGTGCTAGTGGGCCTGTGGGGACAGAGGGGGATGGCTACACCTTC. It translates to CSASGPVGTEGDGYTF. The chain links TRBV20-1 to TRBJ1-2, with 7 bases that match TRBD1. The germline V gene has CDR1 DFQATT and CDR2 SNEGSKA (reference sequence). The CDR3 spans 16 residues. With V trimmed by 3 bases and J by 6 bases, 16 bases remained unmatched.

This clone was recorded a few times. The gene calls are TRBV7-9 and TRBJ2-2, with D possibly matching TRBD2 (6 bases). From germline, CDR1 is SEHNR and CDR2 FQNEAQ (reference sequence). The CDR3 sequence is 15 residues long. Deletions cut 5 bases from V and 0 bases from J, with 10 bases between. The CDR3 nucleotides are TGTGCCAGCAGCCTACGGGAGACGAACACCGGGGAGCTGTTTTTT. Residues: CASSLRETNTGELFF.